This T cell receptor (beta chain) stems from a study of cytomegalovirus exposure and HLA in healthy donors. General study points: Some TCR beta chains (more than 150 of them) were listed as cytomegalovirus-associated. In the roughly 130 validation repertoires, a later analysis found that first-cohort TCR clusters tended to co-occur.

To note about this clone: As yet, its antigen is unknown.

The data were produced by immunoSEQ multiplex PCR, yet TCRdb's version contains in-frame clones alone and is incomplete. Altogether almost 70,000 clones are present, under 96% being singletons, with the ten largest covering about 4.5%. The germline gives CDR1 SGHTA, CDR2 FQGNSA. The V gene lost 2 bases and the J gene lost 4 bases, with 12 bases spanning the gap. This CDR3 is built from 14 residues. Source material: PBMCs. This TCR derives from a woman under 30 in good health and CMV-seropositive. The chain uses TRBV7-2 and TRBJ2-7; the D is unclear. CDR3 in DNA: TGTGCCAGCAGCTTATCCCCCACAACGTACGAGCAGTACTTC. Translation gives CASSLSPTTYEQYF.